Here is one T cell receptor (beta chain) with its context. Its specificity is not known. These data come from a study of CD8+ T cells in alopecia areata. Findings and limits, study-wide: It was lesional scalp, especially alopecia totalis/universalis, that showed higher clonality than normal scalp. When scalp samples are sequenced, resident alphabeta T cells of normal skin are also captured.

Extraction and reverse transcription of RNA yielded cDNA as the sequencing template. Sequencing used immunoSEQ multiplex PCR; TCRdb keeps in-frame clones, though not all of them. This sample has 100,000 to 150,000 clones, with more than 30% found just once. V gave up 6 bases and J gave up 3 bases; unmatched junction bases: 10. The CDR3 has 15 residues. Germline V gene sequence: CDR1 MGHDK, CDR2 SYGVNS. Sequencing was done on a sample of CD4+ T cells sorted from blood. The sequence was obtained from a human donor with alopecia areata. The chain recombines TRBV25-1 with TRBJ2-7; 8 bases line up with TRBD2. The CDR3 loop reads CASSPRSSGIYEQYF. The DNA for the CDR3 is TGTGCCAGCAGCCCTCGGAGTAGCGGGATCTACGAGCAGTACTTC.